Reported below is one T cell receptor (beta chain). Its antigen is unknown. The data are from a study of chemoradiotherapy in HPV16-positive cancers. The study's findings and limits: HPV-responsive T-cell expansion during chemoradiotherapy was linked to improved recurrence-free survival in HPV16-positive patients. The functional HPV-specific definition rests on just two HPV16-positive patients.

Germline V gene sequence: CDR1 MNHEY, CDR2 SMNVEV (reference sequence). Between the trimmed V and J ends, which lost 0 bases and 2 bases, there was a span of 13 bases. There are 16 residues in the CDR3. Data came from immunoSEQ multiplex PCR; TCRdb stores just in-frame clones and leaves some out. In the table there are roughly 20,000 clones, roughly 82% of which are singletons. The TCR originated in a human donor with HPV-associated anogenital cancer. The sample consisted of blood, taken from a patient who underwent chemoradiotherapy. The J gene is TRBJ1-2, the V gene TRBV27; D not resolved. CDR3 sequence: CASSLSKRHLNYGYTF. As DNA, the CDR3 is TGTGCCAGCAGTTTATCGAAAAGACACTTGAACTATGGCTACACCTTC.